The rows below give T cell receptor beta chains drawn from one sample of a study of neurological immune-mediated disorders. From the 5' RACE reads, TCRdb called clonotypes with MiXCR, one entry per CDR3 protein. This table has 66,000 or so distinct CDR3 sequences, about 3.4% appearing once. The sequenced material came from PBMCs. Every receptor here comes from a man aged 40-50 years with multiple sclerosis. Both conserved end residues are part of each CDR3. Fields, in order: D gene, clone size, J gene, V gene, CDR3 DNA, CDR3 protein. The D gene is left open where the match is weak. Clone size is given as once, few, many or a size class.

D: TRBD2
size: many
J: TRBJ2-1
V: TRBV20-1
DNA: TGCAGTGCCGTGACTAGCGGGGGGGCTGATGAGCAGTTCTTC
CDR3: CSAVTSGGADEQFF

D: NA
size: many
J: TRBJ1-3
V: TRBV2
DNA: TGTGCCAGCAGTGAAAACAGCATTTCTGGAAACACCATATATTTT
CDR3: CASSENSISGNTIYF

D: NA
size: many
J: TRBJ2-7
V: TRBV5-1
DNA: TGCGCCAGCAGCTTGGAAAGGGCGGGTAACGAGCAGTACTTC
CDR3: CASSLERAGNEQYF

D: TRBD2
size: many
J: TRBJ2-3
V: TRBV7-2
DNA: TGTGCCAGCAGCAAAGCGGCGGGGGAGCTGTATTTT
CDR3: CASSKAAGELYF

D: NA
size: many
J: TRBJ1-4
V: TRBV7-6
DNA: TGTGCCTTCAAGTTGGGGGAAAAACTGTTTTTT
CDR3: CAFKLGEKLFF

D: TRBD2
size: many
J: TRBJ2-3
V: TRBV20-1
DNA: TGCAGTGCCCGCAGGACTAGCGGGACTACAGATACGCAGTATTTT
CDR3: CSARRTSGTTDTQYF

D: TRBD1
size: many
J: TRBJ1-6
V: TRBV7-2
DNA: TGTGCCAGCACTCTGGGACAGGGAGGAGAGCCCCTCCACTTT
CDR3: CASTLGQGGEPLHF

D: TRBD2
size: many
J: TRBJ2-5
V: TRBV5-1
DNA: TGCGCCAGCAGCTTGGCCGGGACTAGCGTGCCGGAGACCCAGTACTTC
CDR3: CASSLAGTSVPETQYF

D: TRBD2
size: many
J: TRBJ2-1
V: TRBV6-5
DNA: TGTGCCAGCAGTCGACCGGGGGGGGATGAGCAGTTCTTC
CDR3: CASSRPGGDEQFF

D: TRBD1
size: many
J: TRBJ2-7
V: TRBV11-2
DNA: TGTGCCAGCAGCTCGCTCCGGGACAGGGGGCGCGAGCAGTACTTC
CDR3: CASSSLRDRGREQYF

D: NA
size: many
J: TRBJ2-1
V: TRBV5-1
DNA: TGCGCCAGCAGCTTGTTCTACAATGAGCAGTTCTTC
CDR3: CASSLFYNEQFF

D: TRBD1
size: many
J: TRBJ1-1
V: TRBV9
DNA: TGTGCCAGCAGCGAAGGGGGCCCTGAAGCTTTCTTT
CDR3: CASSEGGPEAFF

D: NA
size: many
J: TRBJ2-7
V: TRBV5-1
DNA: TGCGCCAGCAAACCCCAGGGGTCGGCCTCCTACGAGCAGTACTTC
CDR3: CASKPQGSASYEQYF

D: NA
size: few
J: TRBJ1-1
V: TRBV6-5
DNA: TGTGCCAGCAGTCCCGAGGCAGGGAACACTGAAGCTTTCTTT
CDR3: CASSPEAGNTEAFF

D: TRBD1
size: few
J: TRBJ1-2
V: TRBV7-9
DNA: TGTGCCAGCAGCCCCGTGGGGACAGGGAATAACTATGGCTACACCTTC
CDR3: CASSPVGTGNNYGYTF

D: NA
size: many
J: TRBJ2-1
V: TRBV11-1
DNA: TGTGCCAGCAGCTTAAACGTAGGGGACGTGCAGTTCTTC
CDR3: CASSLNVGDVQFF

D: NA
size: few
J: TRBJ1-5
V: TRBV6-1
DNA: TGTGCCAGCAGTGAACGGGGAGGTGGCAATCAGCCCCAGCATTTT
CDR3: CASSERGGGNQPQHF

D: NA
size: many
J: TRBJ1-5
V: TRBV18
DNA: TGTGCCAGCTCACCCTCTACTAGCAATCAGCCCCAGCATTTT
CDR3: CASSPSTSNQPQHF

D: NA
size: many
J: TRBJ2-3
V: TRBV7-6
DNA: TGTGCCAGCAGCTCCCAAAGCACAGATACGCAGTATTTT
CDR3: CASSSQSTDTQYF

D: NA
size: many
J: TRBJ2-3
V: TRBV29-1
DNA: TGCAGCGTTTCGTATTTGGGGGGCGATACGCAGTATTTT
CDR3: CSVSYLGGDTQYF